What follows is one TCR beta chain and its context. The data were obtained in a study of cytomegalovirus exposure and HLA in healthy donors. V was clipped by 4 bases and J by 8 bases, with 11 bases between them. The CDR3 consists of 12 residues. Germline V gene lookup returns CDR1 LGHNA and CDR2 YNFKEQ. PCR was performed using 60 Vbeta and 13 Jbeta primers. The data were produced by immunoSEQ multiplex PCR, yet TCRdb's version contains in-frame clones alone and is incomplete. The sample shows 100,000 to 150,000 clones, around three quarters of them seen only once. Sequencing was done on a sample of PBMCs. The chain uses TRBV4-2 and TRBJ1-2, with TRBD1 as a possible D gene (5 bases). The TCR originated in a woman aged 60-75 years in good health and CMV-seropositive. CDR3 loop: CASSPQGHGYTF. CDR3 nucleotide sequence: TGTGCCAGCAGCCCGCAGGGCCACGGCTACACCTTC.